These T cell receptor beta chains were read from a single sample in a study of T cell changes during pregnancy in multiple sclerosis. Data came from immunoSEQ multiplex PCR; TCRdb stores just in-frame clones and leaves some out. In the table there are 50,000 or so clones, about 91% of which are singletons. The starting material was peripheral blood, obtained after pregnancy. These receptors were collected from a female donor in good health, enrolled as a control in a pregnancy study. Both conserved end residues are part of each CDR3. The D gene is left open where the match is weak. For some rows the clone size is stated as once, few or many, or as a class when expanded; others skip it.

J: TRBJ2-2
size: .
V: TRBV5-1
D: TRBD2
DNA: TGCGCCAGCAGCTTGGAGGTAGCGGGAGGCCTGGGGACCGGGGAGCTGTTTTTT
CDR3: CASSLEVAGGLGTGELFF

J: TRBJ2-1
size: .
V: TRBV29-1
D: TRBD2
DNA: TGCAGCGTCCGAAGCGGGGGCTCCTACAATGAGCAGTTCTTC
CDR3: CSVRSGGSYNEQFF

J: TRBJ1-2
size: .
V: TRBV6-1
D: .
DNA: TGTGCCAGCAAGCCGGGATACCGTGTCTATGGCTACACCTTC
CDR3: CASKPGYRVYGYTF

J: TRBJ2-2
size: .
V: TRBV9
D: TRBD1
DNA: TGTGCCAGCACCACCCGGACAGGTGGGGCCGGGGAGCTGTTTTTT
CDR3: CASTTRTGGAGELFF

J: TRBJ2-6
size: .
V: TRBV5-1
D: TRBD1
DNA: TGCGCCAGCAGCTTCGGGACAGGGGGCTTCTCTGGGGCCAACGTCCTGACTTTC
CDR3: CASSFGTGGFSGANVLTF

J: TRBJ1-1
size: once
V: TRBV6-5
D: .
DNA: TGTGCCAGCAGCCGACAACAGGGAGCGAACACTGAAGCTTTCTTT
CDR3: CASSRQQGANTEAFF

J: TRBJ1-1
size: once
V: TRBV4-1
D: .
DNA: TGCGCCAGCAGCCAAGACCGGGCAGGGGTCACTGAAGCTTTCTTT
CDR3: CASSQDRAGVTEAFF

J: TRBJ1-1
size: .
V: TRBV6-5
D: .
DNA: TGTGCCAGCATGAAAGCGATGTATGAAGCTTTCTTT
CDR3: CASMKAMYEAFF

J: TRBJ1-4
size: .
V: TRBV28
D: TRBD1
DNA: TGTGCCAGCAGTTTCGCCGGGACAGCGGGTGAAAAACTGTTTTTT
CDR3: CASSFAGTAGEKLFF

J: TRBJ2-5
size: .
V: TRBV18
D: .
DNA: TGTGCCAGCTCACCAAGGCAGGCGGAGACCCAGTACTTC
CDR3: CASSPRQAETQYF

J: TRBJ2-1
size: .
V: TRBV28
D: TRBD2
DNA: TGTGCCAGCAGTACCCCAGCTAGCGGGAAGTACAATGAGCAGTTCTTC
CDR3: CASSTPASGKYNEQFF

J: TRBJ1-3
size: .
V: TRBV5-8
D: .
DNA: TGTGCCAGCAGCCTAGACTCGGGGTGGAGCCACTCTGGAAACACCATATATTTT
CDR3: CASSLDSGWSHSGNTIYF

J: TRBJ1-5
size: .
V: TRBV6-6
D: .
DNA: TGTGCCAGCAGTTCCCCCGGCAATCAGCCCCAGCATTTT
CDR3: CASSSPGNQPQHF

J: TRBJ1-1
size: .
V: TRBV6-5
D: TRBD1
DNA: TGTGCCAGCAGGGAACAGGGGGCCAACACTGAAGCTTTCTTT
CDR3: CASREQGANTEAFF

J: TRBJ1-1
size: .
V: TRBV6-4
D: TRBD1
DNA: TGTGCCAGCAGTGATCGGGACAGACCCACTGAAGCTTTCTTT
CDR3: CASSDRDRPTEAFF

J: TRBJ1-5
size: .
V: TRBV5-4
D: .
DNA: TGTGCCAGCAGCGGCGGCCGGACAGACGTCGGTCAGCCCCAGCATTTT
CDR3: CASSGGRTDVGQPQHF

J: TRBJ2-1
size: .
V: TRBV20-1
D: .
DNA: TGCAGTGCTAGTCCGAGACAGGAGCAGTTCTTC
CDR3: CSASPRQEQFF

J: TRBJ2-5
size: .
V: TRBV7-2
D: .
DNA: TGTGCCAGCAGCTTAGAACTTAAAGAGACCCAGTACTTC
CDR3: CASSLELKETQYF

J: TRBJ2-5
size: .
V: TRBV5-8
D: .
DNA: TGTGCCAGTTCACGTGGGGGGGCGGAGACCCAGTACTTC
CDR3: CASSRGGAETQYF

J: TRBJ1-2
size: .
V: TRBV2
D: TRBD1
DNA: TGTGCCAGCAGTCGAAATCTCCCAGGGGGCGAGGATGGCTACACCTTC
CDR3: CASSRNLPGGEDGYTF

J: TRBJ2-7
size: .
V: TRBV19
D: .
DNA: TGTGGTACATCCCGCCCGGACACACAATCCTACGAGCAGTACTTC
CDR3: CGTSRPDTQSYEQYF

J: TRBJ1-4
size: .
V: TRBV7-9
D: .
DNA: TGTGCCAGCAGCCCCAGGGAAAAACTGTTTTTT
CDR3: CASSPREKLFF